This record covers a single T cell receptor (beta chain). These data are taken from a study of blood T cell repertoires in COVID-19. Across the study: COVID-19 samples collected from the United States, Italy and Spain covered acute and convalescent phases. In each case, the material was cDNA or gDNA derived from T cells, B-cell-depleted T cells, or PBMCs.

Original handling: Quantification of nucleated cells was approximated via reference gene primer amplification. Here immunoSEQ multiplex PCR was the method, and the copy in TCRdb shows in-frame clones only, minus some. V, J and clone size are those of that table, while D and trimming were read from the DNA. Of about 140,000 clones listed, around 84% are singletons. Unmatched junction bases numbered 8, after V lost 5 bases and J lost 0 bases. The CDR3 runs 16 residues. CDR1 and CDR2 (germline): SGHAT, FQNNGV. The chain combines TRBV11-2 with TRBJ1-2, with 8 bases lining up with TRBD1. The source is a human donor in a cohort sampled during active COVID-19. The sequenced sample consisted of peripheral blood. The CDR3 DNA follows: TGTGCCAGCAGCGGACGGACAGGGCCCGCTAACTATGGCTACACCTTC. This encodes CASSGRTGPANYGYTF.